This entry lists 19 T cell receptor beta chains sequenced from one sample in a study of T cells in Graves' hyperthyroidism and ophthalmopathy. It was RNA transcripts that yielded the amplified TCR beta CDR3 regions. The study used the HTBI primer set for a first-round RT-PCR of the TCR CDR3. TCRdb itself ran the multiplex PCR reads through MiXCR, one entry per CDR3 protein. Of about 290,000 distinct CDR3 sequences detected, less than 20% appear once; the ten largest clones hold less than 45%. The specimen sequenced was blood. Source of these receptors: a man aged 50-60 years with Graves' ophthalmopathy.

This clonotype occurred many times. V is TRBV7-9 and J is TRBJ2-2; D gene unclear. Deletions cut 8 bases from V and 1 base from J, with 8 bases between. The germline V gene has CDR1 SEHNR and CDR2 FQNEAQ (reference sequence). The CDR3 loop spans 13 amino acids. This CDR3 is CASRLRNTGELFF. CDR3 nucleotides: TGTGCCAGCCGGCTCCGGAACACCGGGGAGCTGTTTTTT. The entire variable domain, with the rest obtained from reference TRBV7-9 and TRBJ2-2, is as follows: DTGVSQNPRHKITKRGQNVTFRCDPISEHNRLYWYRQTLGQGPEFLTYFQNEAQLEKSRLLSDRFSAERPKGSFSTLEIQRTEQGDSAMYLCASRLRNTGELFFGEGSRLTVL.

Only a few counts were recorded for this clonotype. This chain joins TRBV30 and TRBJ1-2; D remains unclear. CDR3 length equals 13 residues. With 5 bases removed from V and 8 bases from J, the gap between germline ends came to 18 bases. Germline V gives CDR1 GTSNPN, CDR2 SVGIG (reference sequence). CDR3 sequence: CAWFPSYSGGYTF. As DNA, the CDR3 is TGTGCCTGGTTCCCCTCCTACTCGGGGGGCTACACCTTC.

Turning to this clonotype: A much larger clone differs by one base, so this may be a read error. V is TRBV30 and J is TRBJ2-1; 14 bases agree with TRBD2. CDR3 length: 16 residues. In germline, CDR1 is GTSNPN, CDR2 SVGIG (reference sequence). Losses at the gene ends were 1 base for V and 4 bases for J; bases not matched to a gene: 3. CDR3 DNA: TGTGCCTGGAGTGGACTAGCGGGAGGGAAATACAATGAGCAGTTCTTC. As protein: CAWSGLAGGKYNEQFF.

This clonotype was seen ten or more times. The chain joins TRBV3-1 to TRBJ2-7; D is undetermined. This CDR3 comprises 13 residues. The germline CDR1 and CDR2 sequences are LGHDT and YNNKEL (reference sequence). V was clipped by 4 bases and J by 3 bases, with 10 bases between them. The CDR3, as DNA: TGTGCCAGCAGCCGGACGGTAATCTACGAGCAGTACTTC. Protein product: CASSRTVIYEQYF.

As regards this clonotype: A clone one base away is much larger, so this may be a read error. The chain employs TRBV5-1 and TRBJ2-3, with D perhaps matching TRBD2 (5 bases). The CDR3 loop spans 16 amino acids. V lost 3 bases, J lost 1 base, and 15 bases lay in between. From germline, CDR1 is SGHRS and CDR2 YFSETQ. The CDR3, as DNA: TGCGCCAGCAGCTCGGCGGGCGCCAAGGGCACAGATACGCAGTATTTT. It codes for CASSSAGAKGTDTQYF.

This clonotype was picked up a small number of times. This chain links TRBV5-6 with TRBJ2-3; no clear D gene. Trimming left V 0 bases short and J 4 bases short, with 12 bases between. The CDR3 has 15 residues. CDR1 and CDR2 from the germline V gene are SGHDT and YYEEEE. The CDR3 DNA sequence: TGTGCCAGCAGCTTGGGACCCACCAAATCAGATACGCAGTATTTT. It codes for CASSLGPTKSDTQYF.

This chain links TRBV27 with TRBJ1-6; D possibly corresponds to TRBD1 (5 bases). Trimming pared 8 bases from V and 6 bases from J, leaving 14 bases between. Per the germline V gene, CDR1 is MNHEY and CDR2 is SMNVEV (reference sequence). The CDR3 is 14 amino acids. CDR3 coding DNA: TGTGCCAGCTCGGGGGAGGCAATTAATTCACCCCTCCACTTT. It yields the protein CASSGEAINSPLHF.

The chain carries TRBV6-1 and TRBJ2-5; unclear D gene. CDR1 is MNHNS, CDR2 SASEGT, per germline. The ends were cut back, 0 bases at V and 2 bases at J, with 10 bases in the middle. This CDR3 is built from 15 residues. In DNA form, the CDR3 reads TGTGCCAGCAGTGAAGCGCCGGGTAGTCAAGAGACCCAGTACTTC. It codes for CASSEAPGSQETQYF.

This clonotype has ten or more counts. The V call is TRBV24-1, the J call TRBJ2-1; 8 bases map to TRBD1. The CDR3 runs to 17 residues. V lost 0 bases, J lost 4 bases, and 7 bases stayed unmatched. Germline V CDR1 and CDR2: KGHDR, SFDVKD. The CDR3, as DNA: TGTGCCACCAGTGATTTGCCGCGGGACAGGATGTACAATGAGCAGTTCTTC. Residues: CATSDLPRDRMYNEQFF.

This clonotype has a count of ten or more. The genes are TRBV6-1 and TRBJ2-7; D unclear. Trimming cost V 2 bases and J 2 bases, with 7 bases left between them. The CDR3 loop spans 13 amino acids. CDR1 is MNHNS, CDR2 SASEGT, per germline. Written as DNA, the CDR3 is TGTGCCAGCAGTGAACGGCAGACCTACGAGCAGTACTTC. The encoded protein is CASSERQTYEQYF.

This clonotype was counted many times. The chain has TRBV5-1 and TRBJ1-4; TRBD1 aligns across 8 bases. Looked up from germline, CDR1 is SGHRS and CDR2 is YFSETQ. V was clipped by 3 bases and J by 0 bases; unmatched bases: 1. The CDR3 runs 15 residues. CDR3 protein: CASSSQGATNEKLFF. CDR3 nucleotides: TGCGCCAGCAGCTCACAGGGGGCAACTAATGAAAAACTGTTTTTT.

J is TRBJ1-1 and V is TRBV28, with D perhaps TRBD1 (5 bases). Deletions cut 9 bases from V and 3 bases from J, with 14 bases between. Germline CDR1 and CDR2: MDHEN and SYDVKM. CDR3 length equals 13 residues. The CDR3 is CASWEGLYTEAFF. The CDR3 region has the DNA TGTGCCAGTTGGGAGGGACTTTACACTGAAGCTTTCTTT.

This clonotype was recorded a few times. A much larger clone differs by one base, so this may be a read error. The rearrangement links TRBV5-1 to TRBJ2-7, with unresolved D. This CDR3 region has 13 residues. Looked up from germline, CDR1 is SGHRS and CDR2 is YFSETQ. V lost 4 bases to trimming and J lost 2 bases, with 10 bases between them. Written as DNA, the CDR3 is TGCGCCAGCAGCCCCCGTAGCACCTACGAGCAGTACTTC. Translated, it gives CASSPRSTYEQYF.

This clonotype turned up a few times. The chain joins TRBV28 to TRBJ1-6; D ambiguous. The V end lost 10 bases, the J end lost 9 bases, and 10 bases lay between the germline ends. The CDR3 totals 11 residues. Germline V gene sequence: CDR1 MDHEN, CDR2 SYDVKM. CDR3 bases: TGTGCCACCCGATCTGGTTCACCCCTCCACTTT. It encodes CATRSGSPLHF.

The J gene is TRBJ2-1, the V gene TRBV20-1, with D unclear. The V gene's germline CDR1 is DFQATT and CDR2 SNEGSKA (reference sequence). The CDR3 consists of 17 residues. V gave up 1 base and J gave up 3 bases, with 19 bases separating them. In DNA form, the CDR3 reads TGCAGTGCTAGAGCAACTCCGTCCGGCGACGACTACAATGAGCAGTTCTTC. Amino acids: CSARATPSGDDYNEQFF.

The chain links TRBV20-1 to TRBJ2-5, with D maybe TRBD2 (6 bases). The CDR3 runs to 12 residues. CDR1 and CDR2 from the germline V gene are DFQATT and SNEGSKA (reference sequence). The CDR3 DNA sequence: TGCGACACTACAGCGGAGGGAGAGACCCAGTACTTC. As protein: CDTTAEGETQYF.

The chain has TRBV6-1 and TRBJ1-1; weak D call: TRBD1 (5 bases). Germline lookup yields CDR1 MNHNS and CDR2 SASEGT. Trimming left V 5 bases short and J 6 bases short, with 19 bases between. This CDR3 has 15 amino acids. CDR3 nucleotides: TGTGCCAGCAGTTCGTGGGACCGCCAGGTCGCTGAAGCTTTCTTT. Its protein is CASSSWDRQVAEAFF.

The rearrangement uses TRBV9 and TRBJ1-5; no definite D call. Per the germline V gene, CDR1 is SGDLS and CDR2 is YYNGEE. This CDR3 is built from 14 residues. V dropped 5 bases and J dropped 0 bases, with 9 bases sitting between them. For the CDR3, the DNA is TGTGCCAGCAGTGTCACCGATAGCAATCAGCCCCAGCATTTT. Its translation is CASSVTDSNQPQHF. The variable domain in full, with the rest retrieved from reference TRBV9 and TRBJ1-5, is DSGVTQTPKHLITATGQRVTLRCSPRSGDLSVYWYQQSLDQGLQFLIQYYNGEERAKGNILERFSAQQFPDLHSELNLSSLELGDSALYFCASSVTDSNQPQHFGDGTRLSIL.

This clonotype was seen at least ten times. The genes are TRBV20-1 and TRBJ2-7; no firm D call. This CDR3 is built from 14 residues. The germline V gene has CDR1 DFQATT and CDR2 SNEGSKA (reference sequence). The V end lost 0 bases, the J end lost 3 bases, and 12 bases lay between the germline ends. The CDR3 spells CSARDLKGHYEQYF. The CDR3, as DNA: TGCAGTGCTAGAGATCTTAAAGGGCACTACGAGCAGTACTTC.